The table lists the clone carrying this T cell receptor beta chain with a few counts. Its antigen is not identified. Amplification targeted TCR beta CDR3 regions from RNA transcripts. RT-PCR in the first round (using the HTBI primer set) targeted the TCR CDR3. TCRdb processed the multiplex PCR reads anew with MiXCR; each CDR3 protein has one entry. The table shows hundreds of thousands of distinct CDR3 sequences, with 12% to 15% occurring only once. The data stem from a study of T cells in Graves' hyperthyroidism and ophthalmopathy. Reasons for excluding patients were uncontrolled infection, other autoimmune disease, pregnancy or lactation. Looked up from germline, CDR1 is MGHDK and CDR2 is SYGVNS. The germline V and J ends were trimmed by 4 bases and 2 bases, with 19 bases remaining between them. The CDR3 length is 17 residues. Study results and caveats: Most thyroid clonotypes that were expanded above 0.001 also turned up in blood.

The chain joins TRBV25-1 to TRBJ2-3; D is possibly TRBD2 (6 bases). The sequencing sample was made of blood. The receptor was derived from a woman aged 40 to 55 with Graves' hyperthyroidism. The CDR3 DNA reads as TGTGCCAGCAGTGCCCGTGCGGGGACCTCCCACACAGATACGCAGTATTTT. It yields the protein CASSARAGTSHTDTQYF.